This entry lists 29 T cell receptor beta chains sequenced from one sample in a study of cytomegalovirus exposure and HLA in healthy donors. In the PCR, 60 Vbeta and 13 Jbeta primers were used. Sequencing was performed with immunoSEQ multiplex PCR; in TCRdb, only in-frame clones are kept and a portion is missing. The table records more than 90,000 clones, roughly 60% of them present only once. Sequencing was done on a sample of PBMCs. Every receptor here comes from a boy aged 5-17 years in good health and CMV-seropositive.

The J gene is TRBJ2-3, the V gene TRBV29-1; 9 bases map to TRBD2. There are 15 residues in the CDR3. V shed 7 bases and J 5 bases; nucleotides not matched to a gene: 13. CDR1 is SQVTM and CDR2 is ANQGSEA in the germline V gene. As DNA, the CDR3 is TGCAGCGCCGGGCGGCGGGGGGGCTCGAGAGATACGCAGTATTTT. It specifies CSAGRRGGSRDTQYF.

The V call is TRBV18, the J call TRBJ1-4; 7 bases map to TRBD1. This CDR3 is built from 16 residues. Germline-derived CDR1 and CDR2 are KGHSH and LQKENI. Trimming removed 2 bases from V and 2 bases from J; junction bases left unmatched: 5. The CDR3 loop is CASSPIRQGTNEKLFF. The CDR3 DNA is TGTGCCAGCTCACCAATCAGACAGGGCACTAATGAAAAACTGTTTTTT.

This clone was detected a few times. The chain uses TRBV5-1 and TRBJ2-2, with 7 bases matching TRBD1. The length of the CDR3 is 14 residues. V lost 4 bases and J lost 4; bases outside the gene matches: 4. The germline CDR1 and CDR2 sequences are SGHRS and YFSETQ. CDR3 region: CASSPGQFTGELFF. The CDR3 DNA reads TGCGCCAGCAGCCCGGGACAGTTCACCGGGGAGCTGTTTTTT.

DNA of the CDR3: TGTGCCACCAGCAGGGCCGGGGGTGGCTACACCTTC. Residues: CATSRAGGGYTF. The chain has TRBV15 and TRBJ1-2; D is perhaps TRBD1 (5 bases). The ends were cut back, 3 bases at V and 7 bases at J, with 9 bases in the middle. The CDR3 sequence is 12 residues long. CDR1 is LNHNV, CDR2 YYDKDF, per germline (reference sequence).

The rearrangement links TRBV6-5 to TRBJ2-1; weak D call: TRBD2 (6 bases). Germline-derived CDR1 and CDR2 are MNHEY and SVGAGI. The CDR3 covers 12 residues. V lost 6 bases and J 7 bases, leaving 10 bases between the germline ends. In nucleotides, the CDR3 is TGTGCCAGCAGCCCTGGGGGGAATGAGCAGTTCTTC. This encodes CASSPGGNEQFF.

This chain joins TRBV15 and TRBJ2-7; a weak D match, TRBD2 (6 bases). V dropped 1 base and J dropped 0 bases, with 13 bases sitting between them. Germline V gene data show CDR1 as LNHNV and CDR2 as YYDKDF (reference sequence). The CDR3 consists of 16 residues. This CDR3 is CATSRGIAVSSYEQYF. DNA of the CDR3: TGTGCCACCAGCAGAGGTATAGCGGTGAGCTCCTACGAGCAGTACTTC.

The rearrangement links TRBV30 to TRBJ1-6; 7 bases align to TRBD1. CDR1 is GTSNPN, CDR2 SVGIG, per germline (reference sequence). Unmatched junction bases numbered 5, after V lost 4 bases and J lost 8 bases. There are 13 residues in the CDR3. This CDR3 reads CAWIRDRYSPLHF. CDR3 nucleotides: TGTGCCTGGATCCGGGACAGATATTCACCCCTCCACTTT.

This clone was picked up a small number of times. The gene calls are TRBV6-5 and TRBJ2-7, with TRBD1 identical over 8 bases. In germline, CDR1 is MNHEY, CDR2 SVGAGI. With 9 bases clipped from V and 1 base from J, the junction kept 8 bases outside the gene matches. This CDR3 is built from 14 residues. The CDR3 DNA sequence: TGTGCCAGTAGGACAGGGTTTAGGTCCTACGAGCAGTACTTC. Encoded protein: CASRTGFRSYEQYF.

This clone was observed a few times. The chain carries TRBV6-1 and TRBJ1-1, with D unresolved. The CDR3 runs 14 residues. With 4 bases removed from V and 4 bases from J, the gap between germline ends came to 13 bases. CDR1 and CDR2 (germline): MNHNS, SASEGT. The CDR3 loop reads CASSALDLGTEAFF. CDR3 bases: TGTGCCAGCAGTGCCCTAGACCTGGGCACTGAAGCTTTCTTT.

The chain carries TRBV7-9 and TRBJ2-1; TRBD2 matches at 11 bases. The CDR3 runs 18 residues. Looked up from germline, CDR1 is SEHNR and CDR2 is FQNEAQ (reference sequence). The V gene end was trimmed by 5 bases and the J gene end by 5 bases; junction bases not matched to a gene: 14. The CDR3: CASSRRPSGGRGNNEQFF. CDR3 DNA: TGTGCCAGCAGCCGAAGACCTAGCGGGGGGAGAGGGAACAATGAGCAGTTCTTC.

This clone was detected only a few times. This chain's CDR3 is CASSSPVMGALGYGYTF. CDR3 DNA: TGTGCCAGCAGCTCGCCCGTGATGGGGGCCCTCGGCTATGGCTACACCTTC. The chain recombines TRBV5-4 with TRBJ1-2, with D perhaps TRBD1 (6 bases). Trimming removed 3 bases from V and 4 bases from J, with 22 bases in between. Germline values: CDR1 SGHNT, CDR2 YYREEE (reference sequence). There are 17 residues in the CDR3.

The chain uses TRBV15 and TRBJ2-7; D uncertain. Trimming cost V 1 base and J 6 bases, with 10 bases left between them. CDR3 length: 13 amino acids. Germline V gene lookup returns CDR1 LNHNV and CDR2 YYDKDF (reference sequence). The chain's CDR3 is CATSRGASSEQYF. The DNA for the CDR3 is TGTGCCACCAGCAGAGGGGCGAGTTCCGAGCAGTACTTC.

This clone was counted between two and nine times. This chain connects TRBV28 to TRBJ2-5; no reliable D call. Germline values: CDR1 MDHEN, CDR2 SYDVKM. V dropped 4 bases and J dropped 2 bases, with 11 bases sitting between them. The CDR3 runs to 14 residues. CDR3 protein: CASSSRLVQETQYF. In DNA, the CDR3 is TGTGCCAGCAGTTCTCGACTGGTACAAGAGACCCAGTACTTC. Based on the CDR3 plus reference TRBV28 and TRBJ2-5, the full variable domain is DVKVTQSSRYLVKRTGEKVFLECVQDMDHENMFWYRQDPGLGLRLIYFSYDVKMKEKGDIPEGYSVSREKKERFSLILESASTNQTSMYLCASSSRLVQETQYFGPGTRLLVL.

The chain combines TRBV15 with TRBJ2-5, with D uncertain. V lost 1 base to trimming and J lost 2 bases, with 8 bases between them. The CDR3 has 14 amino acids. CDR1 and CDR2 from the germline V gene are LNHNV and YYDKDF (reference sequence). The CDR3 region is CATSRVETQETQYF. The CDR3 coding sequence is TGTGCCACCAGCAGAGTAGAGACACAAGAGACCCAGTACTTC.

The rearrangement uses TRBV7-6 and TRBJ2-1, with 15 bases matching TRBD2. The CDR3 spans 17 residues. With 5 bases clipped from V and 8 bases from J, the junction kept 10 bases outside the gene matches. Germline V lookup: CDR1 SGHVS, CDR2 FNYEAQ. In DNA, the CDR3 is TGTGCCAGCAGCCTAGACAGCAGGACTAGCGGGAGGGATGAGCAGTTCTTC. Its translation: CASSLDSRTSGRDEQFF.

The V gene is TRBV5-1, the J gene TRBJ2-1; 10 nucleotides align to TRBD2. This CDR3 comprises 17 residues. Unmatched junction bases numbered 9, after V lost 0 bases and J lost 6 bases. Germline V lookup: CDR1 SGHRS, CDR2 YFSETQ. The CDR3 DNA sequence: TGCGCCAGCAGCTTGGCCCTTGGACTAGCGGAGACCAATGAGCAGTTCTTC. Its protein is CASSLALGLAETNEQFF.

CDR3 residues: CASSSFGAGQGEKLFF. The CDR3 coding sequence is TGCGCCAGCAGCTCGTTCGGCGCGGGACAGGGTGAAAAACTGTTTTTT. The chain employs TRBV5-1 and TRBJ1-4; 9 nucleotides line up with TRBD1. V dropped 3 bases and J dropped 7; count of bases not matched to a gene: 10. Germline-derived CDR1 and CDR2 are SGHRS and YFSETQ. The CDR3 has 16 residues.

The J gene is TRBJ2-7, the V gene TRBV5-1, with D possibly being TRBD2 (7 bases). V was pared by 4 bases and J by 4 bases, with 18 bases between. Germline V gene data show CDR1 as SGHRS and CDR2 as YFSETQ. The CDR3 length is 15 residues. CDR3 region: CASSLLGGGIYEQYF. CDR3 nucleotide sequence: TGCGCCAGCAGCCTCTTGGGCGGGGGCATATACGAGCAGTACTTC.

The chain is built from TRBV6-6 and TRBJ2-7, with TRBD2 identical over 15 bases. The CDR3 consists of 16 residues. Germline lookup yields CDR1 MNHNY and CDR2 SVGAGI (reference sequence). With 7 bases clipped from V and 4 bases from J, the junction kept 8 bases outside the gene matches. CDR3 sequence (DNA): TGTGCCAGCACCGAGGGACTAGCGGGAGGAGGGTACGAGCAGTACTTC. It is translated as CASTEGLAGGGYEQYF.

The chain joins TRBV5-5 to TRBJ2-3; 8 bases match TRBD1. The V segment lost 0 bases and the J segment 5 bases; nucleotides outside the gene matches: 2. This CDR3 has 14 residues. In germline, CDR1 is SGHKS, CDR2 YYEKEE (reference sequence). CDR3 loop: CASSLGQGIDTQYF. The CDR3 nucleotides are TGTGCCAGCAGCTTGGGACAGGGGATAGATACGCAGTATTTT.

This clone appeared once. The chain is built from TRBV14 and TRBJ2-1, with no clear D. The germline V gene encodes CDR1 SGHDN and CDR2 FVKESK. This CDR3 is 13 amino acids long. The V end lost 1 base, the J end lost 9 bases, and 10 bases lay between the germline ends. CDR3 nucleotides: TGTGCCAGCAGCCAAGTCAACGCCGGTGAGCAGTTCTTC. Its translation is CASSQVNAGEQFF.

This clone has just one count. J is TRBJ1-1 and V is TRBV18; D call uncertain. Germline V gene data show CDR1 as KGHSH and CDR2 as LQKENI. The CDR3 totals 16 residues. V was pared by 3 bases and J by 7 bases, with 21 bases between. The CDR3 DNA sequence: TGTGCCAGCTCACCCGCGGTGGTTCGCCGTATATATGAAGCTTTCTTT. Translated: CASSPAVVRRIYEAFF.

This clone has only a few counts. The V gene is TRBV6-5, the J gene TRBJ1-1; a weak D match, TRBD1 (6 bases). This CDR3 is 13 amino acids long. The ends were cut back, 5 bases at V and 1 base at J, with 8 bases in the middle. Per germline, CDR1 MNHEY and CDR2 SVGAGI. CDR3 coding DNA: TGTGCCAGCAGTCGGACAGCGAACACTGAAGCTTTCTTT. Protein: CASSRTANTEAFF.

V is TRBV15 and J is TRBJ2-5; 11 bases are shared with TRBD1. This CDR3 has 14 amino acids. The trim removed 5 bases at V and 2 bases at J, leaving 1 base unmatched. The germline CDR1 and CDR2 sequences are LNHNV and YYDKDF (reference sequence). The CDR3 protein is CATSWDRGQETQYF. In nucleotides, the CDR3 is TGTGCCACCAGCTGGGACAGGGGGCAAGAGACCCAGTACTTC.

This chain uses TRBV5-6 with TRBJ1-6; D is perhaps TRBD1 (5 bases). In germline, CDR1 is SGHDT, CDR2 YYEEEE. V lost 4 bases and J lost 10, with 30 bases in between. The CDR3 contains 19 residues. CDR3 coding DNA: TGTGCCAGCAGCCCCCTTCGATTGACAGCCCCTGCCCAGGGATCACCCCTCCACTTT. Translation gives CASSPLRLTAPAQGSPLHF.

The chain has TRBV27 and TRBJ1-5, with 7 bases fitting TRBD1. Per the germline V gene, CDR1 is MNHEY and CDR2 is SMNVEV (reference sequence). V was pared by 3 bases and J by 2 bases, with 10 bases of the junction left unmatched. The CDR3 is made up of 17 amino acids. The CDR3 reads CASSLSRGFGGNQPQHF. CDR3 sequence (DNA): TGTGCCAGCAGTTTGAGCAGGGGGTTCGGGGGCAATCAGCCCCAGCATTTT.

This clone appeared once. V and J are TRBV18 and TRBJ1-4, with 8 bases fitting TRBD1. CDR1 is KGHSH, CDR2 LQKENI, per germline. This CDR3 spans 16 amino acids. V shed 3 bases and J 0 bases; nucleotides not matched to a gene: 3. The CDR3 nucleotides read TGTGCCAGCTCACCGACGACAGGGGCAACTAATGAAAAACTGTTTTTT. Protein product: CASSPTTGATNEKLFF. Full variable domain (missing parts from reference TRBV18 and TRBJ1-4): NAGVMQNPRHLVRRRGQEARLRCSPMKGHSHVYWYRQLPEEGLKFMVYLQKENIIDESGMPKERFSAEFPKEGPSILRIQQVVRGDSAAYFCASSPTTGATNEKLFFGSGTQLSVL.

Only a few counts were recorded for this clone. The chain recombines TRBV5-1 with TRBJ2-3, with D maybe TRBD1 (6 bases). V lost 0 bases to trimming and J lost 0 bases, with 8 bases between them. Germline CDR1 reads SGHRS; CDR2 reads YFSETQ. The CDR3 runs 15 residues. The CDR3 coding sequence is TGCGCCAGCAGCTTGGACAGGGCCAGCACAGATACGCAGTATTTT. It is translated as CASSLDRASTDTQYF. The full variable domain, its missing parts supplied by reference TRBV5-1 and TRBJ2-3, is KAGVTQTPRYLIKTRGQQVTLSCSPISGHRSVSWYQQTPGQGLQFLFEYFSETQRNKGNFPGRFSGRQFSNSRSEMNVSTLELGDSALYLCASSLDRASTDTQYFGPGTRLTVL.

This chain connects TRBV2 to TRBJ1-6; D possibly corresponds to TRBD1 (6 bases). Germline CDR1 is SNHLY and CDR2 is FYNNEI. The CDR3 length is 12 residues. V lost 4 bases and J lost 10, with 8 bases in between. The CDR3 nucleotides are TGTGCCAGCAGTGCAGGGGAGTCACCCCTCCACTTT. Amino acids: CASSAGESPLHF.